This entry features one T cell receptor (beta chain) sequence. Other nucleotide sequences from this sample produce the same CDR3. This entry belongs to a study of glioma-infiltrating T cells after dendritic cell vaccination. Across the whole study: Dendritic cell vaccine was injected intradermally three times, biweekly.

The PCR used 60 V beta and 13 J beta primers. Repertoires were generated with immunoSEQ multiplex PCR, while TCRdb's copy carries only in-frame clones and drops some. The table has fewer than 85,000 clones, 81% seen once. Germline V gene sequence: CDR1 SGDLS, CDR2 YYNGEE. The CDR3 totals 14 residues. V lost 0 bases to trimming and J lost 4 bases; unmatched junction nucleotides: 3. Sequencing was performed on blood, taken before dendritic cell vaccination. This TCR came from a human donor with glioblastoma. This chain uses TRBV9 with TRBJ2-5, with 7 bases lining up with TRBD1. The CDR3 protein is CASSVASGGETQYF. The CDR3 DNA follows: TGTGCCAGCAGCGTAGCATCAGGGGGAGAGACCCAGTACTTC.